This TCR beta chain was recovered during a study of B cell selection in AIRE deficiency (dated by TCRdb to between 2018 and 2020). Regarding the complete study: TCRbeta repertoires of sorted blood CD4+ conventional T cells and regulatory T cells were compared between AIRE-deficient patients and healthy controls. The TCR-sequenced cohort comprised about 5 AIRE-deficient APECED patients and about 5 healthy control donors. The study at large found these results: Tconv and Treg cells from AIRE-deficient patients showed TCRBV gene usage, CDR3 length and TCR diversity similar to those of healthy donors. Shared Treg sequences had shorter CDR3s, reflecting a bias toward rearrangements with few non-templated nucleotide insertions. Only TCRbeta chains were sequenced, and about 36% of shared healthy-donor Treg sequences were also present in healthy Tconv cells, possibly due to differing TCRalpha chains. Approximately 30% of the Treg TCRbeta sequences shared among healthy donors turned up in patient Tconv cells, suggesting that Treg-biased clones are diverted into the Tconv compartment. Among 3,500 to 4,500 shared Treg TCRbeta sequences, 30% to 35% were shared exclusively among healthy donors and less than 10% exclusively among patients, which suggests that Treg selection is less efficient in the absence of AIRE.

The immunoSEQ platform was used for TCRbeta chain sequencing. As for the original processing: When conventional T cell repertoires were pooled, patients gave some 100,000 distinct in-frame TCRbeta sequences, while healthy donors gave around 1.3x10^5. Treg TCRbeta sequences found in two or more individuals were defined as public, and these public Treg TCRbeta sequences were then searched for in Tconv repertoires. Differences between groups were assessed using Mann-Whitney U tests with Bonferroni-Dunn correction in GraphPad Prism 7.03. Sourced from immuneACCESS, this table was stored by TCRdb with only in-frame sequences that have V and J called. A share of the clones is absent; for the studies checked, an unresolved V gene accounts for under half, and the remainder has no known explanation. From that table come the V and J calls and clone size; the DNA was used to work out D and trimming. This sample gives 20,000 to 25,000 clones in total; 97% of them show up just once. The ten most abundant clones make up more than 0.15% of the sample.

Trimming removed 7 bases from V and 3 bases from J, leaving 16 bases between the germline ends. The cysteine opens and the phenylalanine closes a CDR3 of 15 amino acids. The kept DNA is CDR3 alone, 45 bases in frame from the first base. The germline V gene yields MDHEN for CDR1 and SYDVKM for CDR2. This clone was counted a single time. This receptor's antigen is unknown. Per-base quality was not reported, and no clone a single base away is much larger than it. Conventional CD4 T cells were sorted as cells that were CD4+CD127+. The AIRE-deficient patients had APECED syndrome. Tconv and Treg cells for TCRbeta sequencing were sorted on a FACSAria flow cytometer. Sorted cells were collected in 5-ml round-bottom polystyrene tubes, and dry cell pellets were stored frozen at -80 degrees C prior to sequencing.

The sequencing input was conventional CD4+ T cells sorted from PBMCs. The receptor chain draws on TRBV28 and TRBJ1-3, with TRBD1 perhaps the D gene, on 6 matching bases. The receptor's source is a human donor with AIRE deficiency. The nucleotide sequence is TGTGCCAGCACCGTTAGGGGGGCGGGTGGAAACACCATATATTTT. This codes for CASTVRGAGGNTIYF.